These 16 T cell receptor beta chains share one sample of origin, sequenced in a study of cytomegalovirus exposure and HLA in healthy donors. A multiplex PCR was run with 60 Vbeta primers and 13 Jbeta primers. Assay used: immunoSEQ multiplex PCR; TCRdb lists only in-frame clones, some missing. The sample totals approximately 190,000 clones. The sample consisted of PBMCs. The receptors derive from a boy between 10 and 17 years old in good health and CMV-seronegative.

The chain has TRBV30 and TRBJ1-1; D gene unclear. Germline values: CDR1 GTSNPN, CDR2 SVGIG (reference sequence). V gave up 3 bases and J gave up 0 bases, with 11 bases separating them. This CDR3 has 14 amino acids. The CDR3 nucleotides read TGTGCCTGGAGCCCTTCTCGAGTGAACACTGAAGCTTTCTTT. This codes for CAWSPSRVNTEAFF.

The chain uses TRBV28 and TRBJ2-7; 7 bases match TRBD1. Unmatched junction bases numbered 13, after V lost 7 bases and J lost 4 bases. Looked up from germline, CDR1 is MDHEN and CDR2 is SYDVKM. The CDR3 is made up of 15 amino acids. The CDR3 sequence: CASTPRSGGLYEQYF. CDR3 nucleotides: TGTGCCAGCACACCTAGGTCAGGGGGATTATACGAGCAGTACTTC.

The chain recombines TRBV25-1 with TRBJ2-3; TRBD1 matches 12 bases. CDR1 MGHDK and CDR2 SYGVNS come from the germline V gene. The CDR3 has 15 amino acids. V lost 5 bases to trimming and J lost 2 bases; unmatched junction nucleotides: 2. CDR3 residues: CASSRDRGPTDTQYF. In nucleotides, the CDR3 is TGTGCCAGCAGTAGGGACAGGGGGCCCACAGATACGCAGTATTTT.

The chain combines TRBV4-1 with TRBJ2-1; 12 bases line up with TRBD2. J lost 7 bases, V lost 5 bases, and 6 bases had no gene match. The CDR3 covers 15 residues. Germline lookup yields CDR1 MGHRA and CDR2 YSYEKL. This CDR3 reads CASSYLAGGVNEQFF. The CDR3 nucleotides read TGCGCCAGCAGCTATCTAGCGGGGGGGGTAAATGAGCAGTTCTTC.

The chain uses TRBV9 and TRBJ2-3, with D possibly being TRBD2 (5 bases). Trimming pared 5 bases from V and 1 base from J, leaving 11 bases between. CDR3 length: 14 residues. CDR1 and CDR2 from the germline V gene are SGDLS and YYNGEE. CDR3 nucleotide sequence: TGTGCCAGCAGTCTCCCCGGGGGCACAGATACGCAGTATTTT. Translated, it gives CASSLPGGTDTQYF.

The chain carries TRBV11-2 and TRBJ2-7, with D possibly matching TRBD1 (6 bases). This CDR3 has 14 amino acids. CDR1 SGHAT and CDR2 FQNNGV come from the germline V gene. V shed 5 bases and J shed 1 base, with 12 bases lying between them. Written as DNA, the CDR3 is TGTGCCAGCAGCCAAGAGACAGGTTCCTACGAGCAGTACTTC. Translation: CASSQETGSYEQYF.

The V call is TRBV6-5, the J call TRBJ1-6; D ambiguous. V shed 0 bases and J shed 7 bases, with 7 bases lying between them. This CDR3 contains 14 residues. In germline, CDR1 is MNHEY, CDR2 SVGAGI. CDR3 in amino acids: CASSYSTGNSPLHF. In DNA, the CDR3 is TGTGCCAGCAGTTACTCGACCGGGAATTCACCCCTCCACTTT.

The gene calls are TRBV6-5 and TRBJ1-2, with 10 bases matching TRBD1. The CDR3 is made up of 15 amino acids. CDR1 is MNHEY and CDR2 is SVGAGI in the germline V gene. The V gene end was trimmed by 5 bases and the J gene end by 10 bases; junction bases not matched to a gene: 13. The CDR3 loop reads CASSPLPGTGAPYTF. CDR3 coding DNA: TGTGCCAGCAGTCCTCTTCCCGGGACAGGGGCTCCCTACACCTTC.

This chain uses TRBV5-6 with TRBJ2-7; 14 nucleotides match TRBD2. Trimming at V came to 0 bases and at J to 6 bases, leaving 11 bases not matched to a gene. Germline-derived CDR1 and CDR2 are SGHDT and YYEEEE. The CDR3 length is 18 residues. The CDR3 DNA reads TGTGCCAGCAGCTTGGCTCCCCGACTAGCGGGGGGGCGGGTCGAGCAGTACTTC. The encoded protein is CASSLAPRLAGGRVEQYF.

The J gene is TRBJ2-7, the V gene TRBV10-1; the D is unclear. Trimming removed 8 bases from V and 6 bases from J, with 8 bases in between. CDR1 WNHNN and CDR2 SYGVQD come from the germline V gene (reference sequence). This CDR3 spans 10 amino acids. CDR3 amino acids: CASGDTEQYF. CDR3 nucleotides: TGCGCCAGCGGCGACACCGAGCAGTACTTC.

CDR3 DNA sequence: TGTGCCAGCTGGAGGACGGACTATGGCTACACCTTC. Protein: CASWRTDYGYTF. The rearrangement uses TRBV19 and TRBJ1-2; D not certain. Germline V lookup: CDR1 LNHDA, CDR2 SQIVND (reference sequence). V gave up 9 bases and J gave up 3 bases, with 11 bases separating them. There are 12 residues in the CDR3.

This chain links TRBV27 with TRBJ2-3; 11 bases agree with TRBD2. With V trimmed by 3 bases and J by 2 bases, 4 bases remained unmatched. This CDR3 is 16 amino acids long. Germline V gene data show CDR1 as MNHEY and CDR2 as SMNVEV (reference sequence). CDR3 in amino acids: CASSFLSGGATDTQYF. The CDR3 DNA follows: TGTGCCAGCAGTTTCCTTAGCGGGGGGGCCACAGATACGCAGTATTTT.

This rearrangement joins TRBV30 to TRBJ1-1, with TRBD1 as a possible D gene (5 bases). The V end was cut by 5 bases, the J end by 1 base, with 8 bases between. This CDR3 contains 12 residues. Per the germline V gene, CDR1 is GTSNPN and CDR2 is SVGIG (reference sequence). The CDR3 coding sequence is TGTGCCTGGGGACAACAGAACACTGAAGCTTTCTTT. Translating it yields CAWGQQNTEAFF.

The chain recombines TRBV7-3 with TRBJ1-2, with 9 bases fitting TRBD1. Trimming removed 4 bases from V and 0 bases from J; junction bases left unmatched: 3. The germline gives CDR1 SGHTA, CDR2 FQGTGA. The CDR3 totals 15 residues. In nucleotides, the CDR3 is TGTGCCAGCAGCTCCGGGACAGGGCCTAACTATGGCTACACCTTC. This encodes CASSSGTGPNYGYTF.

The chain carries TRBV7-2 and TRBJ1-5; TRBD1 matches at 7 bases. Germline loops: CDR1 SGHTA, CDR2 FQGNSA. V gave up 5 bases and J gave up 8 bases; unmatched junction bases: 9. The CDR3 runs 14 residues. The CDR3 is CASSLNPGGKPQHF. The CDR3 nucleotides are TGTGCCAGCAGCCTTAACCCAGGGGGAAAGCCCCAGCATTTT.

V usage is TRBV19 and J usage is TRBJ2-1; 14 bases match TRBD2. The germline gives CDR1 LNHDA, CDR2 SQIVND (reference sequence). The CDR3 runs 17 residues. Losses at the gene ends were 9 bases for V and 0 bases for J; bases not matched to a gene: 7. The CDR3 is CARGTSGGSSSYNEQFF. The CDR3 coding sequence is TGTGCCAGGGGGACTAGCGGGGGCTCGAGCTCCTACAATGAGCAGTTCTTC.